This T cell receptor beta chain is from a study of OX40 agonist ivuxolimab in advanced cancers. Study-level background: A mean age of approximately 64 years, range about 20 to 79, was recorded, and roughly 80% were male. Previous treatment with anti-PD-1, anti-PD-L1 or anti-CTLA-4 therapy was allowed; about 40% had received some. The study's findings and limits: Among the least clonally expanded were partial responders at 0.1-3.0 mg/kg.

A word on this clone: As yet, its antigen is unknown.

The assay was immunoSEQ multiplex PCR, and TCRdb's table has in-frame clones only and misses some. The table includes tens of thousands of clones, around 84% detected once. It was autoimmune disease history or systemic immunosuppression that excluded patients. Material: CD4+ or CD8+ T cells sorted from blood, obtained in a trial of the OX40 agonist ivuxolimab. The receptor comes from an adult with an advanced solid tumor such as melanoma, head and neck, liver or kidney cancer.

The CDR3 spells CASTYDATNEKLFF. CDR3 nucleotides: TGTGCCAGCACCTACGACGCAACTAATGAAAAACTGTTTTTT. The chain couples TRBV28 to TRBJ1-4; D not certain. V lost 7 bases, J lost 0 bases, and 9 bases lay in between. This CDR3 is 14 amino acids long. Germline CDR1 and CDR2: MDHEN and SYDVKM.